The source of this T cell receptor (beta chain) is a study of T cell clonotyping in hematopoietic cell transplantation. Study details: Pretransplant recipient samples were taken after cytoreduction.

Measured with immunoSEQ multiplex PCR; TCRdb has only the in-frame clones, and not every one. The sample lists roughly 5,300 clones; approximately 81% were seen once. Time point indicated: recipient sample about 28 days before transplant, after cytoreduction. CDR3 length: 12 amino acids. V shed 6 bases and J shed 8 bases, with 13 bases lying between them. Germline V gene lookup returns CDR1 MGHDK and CDR2 SYGVNS. Broader study findings: Few recipient clonotypes overlapped donors; over 95% were de novo at given depth. After transplant, recipient diversity fell while pathologically expanded clonotypes grew through day 180.

Points on this clone: Its specificity is unknown.

The chain is built from TRBV25-1 and TRBJ1-2; TRBD1 might be the D (5 bases). The receptor comes from a man in his sixties with acute myeloid leukemia. Some clones in this sample may be carry-over from other donors' samples. The source material was peripheral blood mononuclear cells, sampled before stem cell transplant. For the CDR3, the DNA is TGTGCCAGCAGAATATCTACAGGCGGCTACACCTTC. It encodes CASRISTGGYTF.